This TCR beta chain was sequenced during a study of OX40 agonist ivuxolimab in advanced cancers. CDR3 length: 15 residues. V dropped 2 bases and J dropped 0 bases, with 11 bases sitting between them. Germline values: CDR1 GTSNPN, CDR2 SVGIG (reference sequence). By share, this clone ranks as medium-sized. TCRdb keeps only in-frame clones here, not all; method: immunoSEQ multiplex PCR. The repertoire holds some 39,000 clones, about 81% seen once, with over 20% in the top ten. Here the sequenced sample was CD4+ or CD8+ T cells sorted from blood, taken in a trial of the OX40 agonist ivuxolimab. The chain has TRBV30 and TRBJ1-3, with D unresolved. The source is an adult with an advanced solid tumor such as melanoma, head and neck, liver or kidney cancer. CDR3 region: CAWSRNGLSGNTIYF. The CDR3 DNA reads as TGTGCCTGGAGTCGGAACGGCCTCTCTGGAAACACCATATATTTT. Full variable domain (remainder filled in from reference TRBV30 and TRBJ1-3): SQTIHQWPATLVQPVGSPLSLECTVEGTSNPNLYWYRQAAGRGLQLLFYSVGIGQISSEVPQNLSASRPQDRQFILSSKKLLLSDSGFYLCAWSRNGLSGNTIYFGEGSWLTVV.